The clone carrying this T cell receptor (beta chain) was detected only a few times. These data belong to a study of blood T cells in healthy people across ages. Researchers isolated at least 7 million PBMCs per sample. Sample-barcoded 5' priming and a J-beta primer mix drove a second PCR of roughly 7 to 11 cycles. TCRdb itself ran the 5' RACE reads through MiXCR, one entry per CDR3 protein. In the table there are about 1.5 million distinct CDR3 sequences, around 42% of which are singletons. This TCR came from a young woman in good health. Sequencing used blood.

The CDR3 DNA follows: TGCAGTGCTAGACGGTGGGGGCTCGGCGATGAGCAGTTCTTC. This codes for CSARRWGLGDEQFF. The J gene is TRBJ2-1, the V gene TRBV20-1; tentative D call: TRBD1 (6 bases). Trimming removed 2 bases from V and 8 bases from J, with 16 bases in between. Per germline, CDR1 DFQATT and CDR2 SNEGSKA (reference sequence). The length of the CDR3 is 14 residues.